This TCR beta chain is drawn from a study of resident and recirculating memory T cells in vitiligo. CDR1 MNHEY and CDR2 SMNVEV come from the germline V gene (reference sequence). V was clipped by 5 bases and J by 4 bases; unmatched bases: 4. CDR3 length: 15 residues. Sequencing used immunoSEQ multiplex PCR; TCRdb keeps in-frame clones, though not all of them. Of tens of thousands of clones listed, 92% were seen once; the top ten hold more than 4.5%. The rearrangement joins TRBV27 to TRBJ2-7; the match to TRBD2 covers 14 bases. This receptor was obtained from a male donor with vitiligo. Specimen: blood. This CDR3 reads CASSEGTSGSYEQYF. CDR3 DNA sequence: TGTGCCAGCAGTGAAGGGACTAGCGGGAGTTACGAGCAGTACTTC.